The sequence of this T cell receptor beta chain was determined in a study of blood T cell repertoires in COVID-19 (dated by TCRdb to the early 2020s). The study in broad terms: Samples covering the acute and convalescent phases of COVID-19 were provided by collaborators in the United States, Italy and Spain. The material from the prospective study consisted of cDNA or gDNA derived from T cells, B-cell-depleted T cells, or PBMCs. Deeply sampled blood TCRbeta repertoires from subjects exposed to, actively infected with, or recovered from COVID-19 were included in the dataset. A freely available public database, intended as a resource for researchers studying the immune response to SARS-CoV-2, is where the repertoires were released. Samples came from the ongoing ImmuneRACE study (first 160 participants) plus 1,254 subjects from 6 global collaborators. Nearly every sample came with metadata listing a de-identified subject ID, COVID-19 status, age in years and sex. HLA class I and class II types, where available, came from metadata supplied by the sample provider rather than from assay-based typing.

Regarding this clone: The clone's antigen remains unknown. No base quality information exists; no much larger clone differs at one position.

The study at large found these results: The quantity of clinical and demographic metadata differed by source and by participant and was supplied without curation.

Its CDR3 holds 15 amino acids, cysteine through phenylalanine. The entry retains the CDR3 DNA only, 45 bases that are in frame from base 1. The germline V end is reduced by 8 bases and the J end by 1 base; junction bases left unmatched: 7. Per the germline V gene, ENHRY is the CDR1 and SYGVKD is the CDR2. Each collaborating institution followed its own protocols to collect whole blood in K2EDTA tubes. For TCRbeta analysis, collaborators shipped samples in one of three forms: frozen whole blood, isolated PBMCs, or DNA extracted from either of those sample types. The immunoSEQ Assay, a bias-controlled multiplex PCR, was used to amplify TCRbeta CDR3 regions from genomic DNA. Processing in the source paper ran as follows. Within the assay, amplification of reference gene primers was used to estimate how many nucleated cells each sample contained. Sequence reads were collapsed and filtered to measure the absolute abundance of every unique TCRbeta CDR3 rearrangement. For each sample, productive Simpson clonality was calculated as the square root of Simpson's diversity index across productive rearrangements. Here the immuneACCESS table is served through TCRdb, limited to in-frame sequences with V and J called. Missing clones are a known gap in these copies; in checked studies unresolved V genes cover under half, and the rest lacks a known reason. V and J calls and clone size are given by that table; D and trimming were obtained from the DNA. This sample holds approximately 150,000 clones; about four fifths were observed only once. Roughly 2% of the sample is in the top ten clones.

Recombination connected TRBV10-3 to TRBJ1-4, and 7 bases in between align with TRBD1. Sequenced input: peripheral blood. This sequence was found in a woman of 80 years or more with acute or convalescent COVID-19. In nucleotides, the sequence is TGTGCCATCTCAGGGGGGTTCGAAACTAATGAAAAACTGTTTTTT. Protein translation: CAISGGFETNEKLFF.